This T cell receptor (beta chain) was obtained from a study of blood T cells in healthy people across ages. Study results and limitations: Naive T cell percentage strongly correlated with TCR beta diversity. The unknown donor CMV status may have confounded expanded clonotype changes. TCR beta diversity per million T cells fell roughly linearly with age.

Through a sample-barcoded 5' primer and a J-beta primer mix, a second PCR was run for roughly 7 to 11 cycles. A single record per CDR3 protein comes from TCRdb applying MiXCR to the 5' RACE reads. This repertoire shows 800,000 to 900,000 distinct CDR3 sequences, approximately 67% found once; its top ten account for about a quarter. V lost 5 bases and J 6 bases, leaving 23 bases between the germline ends. The CDR3 spans 16 residues. Germline CDR1 SGHVS, CDR2 FNYEAQ. As concerns this clonotype: The target antigen is unknown. This may stem from a read error, because a much larger clone lies one nucleotide away.

Caucasian, healthy and from Russia, the donors were aged between 6 and 90. The genes are TRBV7-6 and TRBJ2-7, with D possibly being TRBD1 (5 bases). Material for sequencing was blood. This receptor was taken from a man aged 30 to 45 in good health. Here the CDR3 DNA reads TGTGCCAGCAGCCCCCCCCAGGCAATAGGGGTTCGCGAGCAGTACTTC. Amino acid sequence: CASSPPQAIGVREQYF.